This TCR beta chain is drawn from a study of blood T cell repertoires in COVID-19. TCRdb's table, derived via immunoSEQ multiplex PCR, lists solely in-frame clones and lacks some. The top ten hold more than 25% of the sample, which has 55,000 to 80,000 clones, nearly 90% seen once. Germline trimming cut 7 bases from V and 3 bases from J; bases unmatched to any gene: 14. The CDR3 extends over 17 amino acids. The V gene's germline CDR1 is MDHEN and CDR2 SYDVKM. The sequenced sample consisted of peripheral blood. This sequence was found in a man aged 45-65 years with acute or convalescent COVID-19. The chain is built from TRBV28 and TRBJ2-1; 8 bases are a match to TRBD1. CDR3: CASTTPPRTGIYNEQFF. The DNA for the CDR3 is TGTGCCAGCACTACACCCCCCCGGACAGGGATCTACAATGAGCAGTTCTTC.